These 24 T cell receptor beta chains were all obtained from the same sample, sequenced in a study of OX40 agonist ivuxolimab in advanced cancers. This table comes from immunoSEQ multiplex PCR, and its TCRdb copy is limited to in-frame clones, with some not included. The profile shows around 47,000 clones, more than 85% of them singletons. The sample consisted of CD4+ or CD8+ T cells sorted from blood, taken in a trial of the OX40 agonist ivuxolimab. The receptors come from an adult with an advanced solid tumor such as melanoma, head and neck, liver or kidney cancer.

CDR3 nucleotides: TGTGCCAGCAGCTTGGCCGGGGAAGTAGTGGATTCACCCCTCCACTTT. It specifies CASSLAGEVVDSPLHF. V and J are TRBV5-6 and TRBJ1-6; no firm D call. The V and J ends lost 0 bases and 8 bases respectively, with 15 bases between them. The CDR3 length is 16 residues. CDR1 and CDR2 (germline): SGHDT, YYEEEE.

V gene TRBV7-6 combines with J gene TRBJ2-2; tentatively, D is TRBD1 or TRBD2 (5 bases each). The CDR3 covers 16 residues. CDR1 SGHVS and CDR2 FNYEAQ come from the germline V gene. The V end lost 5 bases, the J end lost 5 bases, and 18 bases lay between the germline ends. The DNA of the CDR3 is TGTGCCAGCAGCCTCGGGACGGCTGTTAGAACCGGGGAGCTGTTTTTT. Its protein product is CASSLGTAVRTGELFF.

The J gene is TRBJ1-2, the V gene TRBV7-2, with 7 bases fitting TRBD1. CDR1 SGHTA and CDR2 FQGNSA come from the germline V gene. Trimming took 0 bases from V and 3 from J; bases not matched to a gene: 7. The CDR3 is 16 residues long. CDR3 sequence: CASSLAGTEFYYGYTF. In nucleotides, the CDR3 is TGTGCCAGCAGCTTAGCGGGGACAGAATTCTACTATGGCTACACCTTC.

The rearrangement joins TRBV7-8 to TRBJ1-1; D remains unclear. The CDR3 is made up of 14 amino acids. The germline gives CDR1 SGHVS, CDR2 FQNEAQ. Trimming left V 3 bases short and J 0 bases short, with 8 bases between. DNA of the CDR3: TGTGCCAGCAGCTTTGGCCGGATGAACACTGAAGCTTTCTTT. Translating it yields CASSFGRMNTEAFF. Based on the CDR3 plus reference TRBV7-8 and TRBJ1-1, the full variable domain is GAGVSQSPRYKVAKRGQDVALRCDPISGHVSLFWYQQALGQGPEFLTYFQNEAQLDKSGLPSDRFFAERPEGSVSTLKIQRTQQEDSAVYLCASSFGRMNTEAFFGQGTRLTVV.

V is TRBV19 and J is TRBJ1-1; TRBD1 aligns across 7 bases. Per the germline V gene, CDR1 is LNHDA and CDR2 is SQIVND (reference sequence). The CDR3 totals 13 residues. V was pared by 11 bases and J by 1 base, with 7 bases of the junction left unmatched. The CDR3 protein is CAAKGAGNTEAFF. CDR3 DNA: TGTGCCGCGAAGGGGGCCGGGAACACTGAAGCTTTCTTT.

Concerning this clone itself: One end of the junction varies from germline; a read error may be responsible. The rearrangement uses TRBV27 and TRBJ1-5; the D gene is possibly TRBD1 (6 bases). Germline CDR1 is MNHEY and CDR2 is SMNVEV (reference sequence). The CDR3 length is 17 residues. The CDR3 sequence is CASSLSFGTPENRPQHF. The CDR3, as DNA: TGTGCCAGCAGTTTATCGTTTGGGACACCGGAAAATCGGCCCCAGCATTTT.

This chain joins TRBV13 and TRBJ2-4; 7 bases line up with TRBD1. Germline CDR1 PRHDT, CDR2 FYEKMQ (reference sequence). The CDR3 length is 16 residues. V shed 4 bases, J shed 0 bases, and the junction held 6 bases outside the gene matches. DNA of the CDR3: TGTGCCAGCAGCTCAGGACAGGCCGTAGCCAAAAACATTCAGTACTTC. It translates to CASSSGQAVAKNIQYF.

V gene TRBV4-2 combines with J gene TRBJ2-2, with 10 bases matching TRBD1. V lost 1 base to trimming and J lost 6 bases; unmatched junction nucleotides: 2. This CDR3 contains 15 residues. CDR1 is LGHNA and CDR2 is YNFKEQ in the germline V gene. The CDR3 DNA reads TGTGCCAGCAGCCAAGTGGACAGGGGGTCCGGGGAGCTGTTTTTT. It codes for CASSQVDRGSGELFF.

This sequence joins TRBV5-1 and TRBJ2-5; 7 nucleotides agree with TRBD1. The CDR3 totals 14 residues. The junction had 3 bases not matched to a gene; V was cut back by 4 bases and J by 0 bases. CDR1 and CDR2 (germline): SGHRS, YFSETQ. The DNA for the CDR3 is TGCGCCAGCAGCCTGGGGACAGACCAAGAGACCCAGTACTTC. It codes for CASSLGTDQETQYF.

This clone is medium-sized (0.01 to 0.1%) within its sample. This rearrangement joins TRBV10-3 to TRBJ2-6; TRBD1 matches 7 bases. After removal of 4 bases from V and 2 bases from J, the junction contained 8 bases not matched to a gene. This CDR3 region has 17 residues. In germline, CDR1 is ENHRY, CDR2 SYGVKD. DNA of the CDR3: TGTGCCATCAGTGGTGACAGGGTTATGGCTGGGGCCAACGTCCTGACTTTC. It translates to CAISGDRVMAGANVLTF.

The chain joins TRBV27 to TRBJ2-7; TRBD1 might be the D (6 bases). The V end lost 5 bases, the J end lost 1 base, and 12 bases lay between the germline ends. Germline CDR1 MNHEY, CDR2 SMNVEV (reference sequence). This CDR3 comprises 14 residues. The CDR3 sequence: CASSAWTDSYEQYF. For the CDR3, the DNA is TGTGCCAGCAGTGCTTGGACAGATTCCTACGAGCAGTACTTC.

The CDR3 nucleotides are TGTGCCAGCAGCTTACTCAGGGGAGCAGGGGCCAACGTCCTGACTTTC. This gives the protein CASSLLRGAGANVLTF. The V gene is TRBV13, the J gene TRBJ2-6; tentatively, D is TRBD1 (6 bases). The germline V and J ends were trimmed by 2 bases and 4 bases, with 12 bases remaining between them. Germline lookup yields CDR1 PRHDT and CDR2 FYEKMQ (reference sequence). The CDR3 extends over 16 amino acids. Full variable domain (missing parts from reference TRBV13 and TRBJ2-6): AAGVIQSPRHLIKEKRETATLKCYPIPRHDTVYWYQQGPGQDPQFLISFYEKMQSDKGSIPDRFSAQQFSDYHSELNMSSLELGDSALYFCASSLLRGAGANVLTFGAGSRLTVL.

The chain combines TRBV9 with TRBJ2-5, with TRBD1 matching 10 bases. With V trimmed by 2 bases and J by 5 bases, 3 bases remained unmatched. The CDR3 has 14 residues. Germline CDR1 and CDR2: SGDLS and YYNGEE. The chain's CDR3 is CASSVGTGAETQYF. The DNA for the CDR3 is TGTGCCAGCAGCGTGGGGACAGGGGCGGAGACCCAGTACTTC.

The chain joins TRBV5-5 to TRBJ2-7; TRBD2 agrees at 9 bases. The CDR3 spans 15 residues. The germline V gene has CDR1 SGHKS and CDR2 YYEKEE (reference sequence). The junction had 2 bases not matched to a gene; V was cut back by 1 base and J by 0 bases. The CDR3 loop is CASSLYSGGSYEQYF. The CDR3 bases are TGTGCCAGCAGCTTGTATAGCGGGGGCTCCTACGAGCAGTACTTC.

The CDR3 loop reads CASSQAWGGGELFF. The CDR3 nucleotides read TGTGCCAGCAGCCAAGCCTGGGGGGGCGGGGAGCTGTTTTTT. V usage is TRBV7-2 and J usage is TRBJ2-2, with 7 bases lining up with TRBD2. Germline V gene data show CDR1 as SGHTA and CDR2 as FQGNSA. The V gene end was trimmed by 5 bases and the J gene end by 7 bases; junction bases not matched to a gene: 7. CDR3 length equals 14 residues.

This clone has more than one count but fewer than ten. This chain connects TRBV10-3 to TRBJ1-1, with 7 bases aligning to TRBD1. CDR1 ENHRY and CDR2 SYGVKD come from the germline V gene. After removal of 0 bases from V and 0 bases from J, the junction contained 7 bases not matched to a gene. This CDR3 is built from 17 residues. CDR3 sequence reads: CAISESITGVVNTEAFF. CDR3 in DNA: TGTGCCATCAGTGAGTCAATAACAGGGGTTGTGAACACTGAAGCTTTCTTT.

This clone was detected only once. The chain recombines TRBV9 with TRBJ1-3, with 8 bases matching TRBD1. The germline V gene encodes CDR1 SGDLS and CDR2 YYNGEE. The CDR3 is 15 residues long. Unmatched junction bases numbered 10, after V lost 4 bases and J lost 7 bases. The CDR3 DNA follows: TGTGCCAGCAGCTCCTCAGACAGGGGCCTGAACACCATATATTTT. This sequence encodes CASSSSDRGLNTIYF.

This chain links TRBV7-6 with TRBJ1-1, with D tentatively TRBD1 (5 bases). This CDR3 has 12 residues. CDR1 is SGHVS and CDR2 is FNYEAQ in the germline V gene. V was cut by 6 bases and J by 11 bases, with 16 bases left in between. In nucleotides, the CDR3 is TGTGCCAGCAGTCCCTTGGAGGGGAAGGCTTTCTTT. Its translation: CASSPLEGKAFF.

CDR3 loop: CASSPPWTGYGYTF. Written as DNA, the CDR3 is TGTGCCAGCTCACCACCCTGGACAGGATATGGCTACACCTTC. The V call is TRBV18, the J call TRBJ1-2, with 7 bases aligning to TRBD1. Germline trimming cut 0 bases from V and 5 bases from J; bases unmatched to any gene: 3. The CDR3 is 14 amino acids. The germline V gene has CDR1 KGHSH and CDR2 LQKENI.

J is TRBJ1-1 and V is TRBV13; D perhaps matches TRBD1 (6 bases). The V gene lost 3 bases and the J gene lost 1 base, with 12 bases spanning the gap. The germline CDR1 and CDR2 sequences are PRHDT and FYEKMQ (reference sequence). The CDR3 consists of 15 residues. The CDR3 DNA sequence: TGTGCCAGCAGCTTTCTCGACAGGAAGAACACTGAAGCTTTCTTT. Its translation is CASSFLDRKNTEAFF.

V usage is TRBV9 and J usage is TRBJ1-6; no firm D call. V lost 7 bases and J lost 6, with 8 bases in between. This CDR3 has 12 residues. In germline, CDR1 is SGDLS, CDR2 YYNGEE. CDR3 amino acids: CASGKGNSPLHF. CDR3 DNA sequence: TGTGCCAGCGGGAAGGGTAATTCACCCCTCCACTTT.

The CDR3 is CASSSRQGNTEAFF. In DNA, the CDR3 is TGTGCCAGCAGTTCAAGACAGGGAAACACTGAAGCTTTCTTT. The genes are TRBV27 and TRBJ1-1; 7 bases are shared with TRBD1. This CDR3 is built from 14 residues. Germline CDR1 is MNHEY and CDR2 is SMNVEV (reference sequence). The V and J ends lost 4 bases and 2 bases, in that order; junction bases with no gene match: 4.

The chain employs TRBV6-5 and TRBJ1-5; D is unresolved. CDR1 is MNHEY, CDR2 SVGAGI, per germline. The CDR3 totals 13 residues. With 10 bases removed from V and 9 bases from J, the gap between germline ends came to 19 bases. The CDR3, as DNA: TGTGCCACTCCGAAAAGGGAGTTGGTGCCCCAGCATTTT. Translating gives CATPKRELVPQHF.

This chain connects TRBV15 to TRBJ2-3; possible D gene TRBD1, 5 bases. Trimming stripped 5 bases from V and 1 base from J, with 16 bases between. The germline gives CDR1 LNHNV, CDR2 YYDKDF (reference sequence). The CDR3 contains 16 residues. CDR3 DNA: TGTGCCACCAGCTCCAGTCAGGGAACTCGCACAGATACGCAGTATTTT. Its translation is CATSSSQGTRTDTQYF.